This entry lists 15 T cell receptor beta chains sequenced from one sample in a study of blood T cell repertoires in COVID-19. Assay: immunoSEQ multiplex PCR; the TCRdb copy retains only in-frame clones and omits some. The sample consists of 110,000 to 150,000 clones, approximately 80% of them appearing once. Source material: peripheral blood. Receptors originate from a woman of 80 years or more in a cohort sampled during active or convalescent COVID-19.

The chain is built from TRBV6-5 and TRBJ2-2; D unclear. The V and J ends lost 7 bases and 3 bases respectively, with 12 bases between them. Germline V CDR1 and CDR2: MNHEY, SVGAGI. This CDR3 is 14 amino acids long. The CDR3, as DNA: TGTGCCAGCATTCCTTCTCGGTACACCGGGGAGCTGTTTTTT. As protein: CASIPSRYTGELFF.

This clone has only a few counts. The rearrangement uses TRBV6-2 or TRBV6-3 and TRBJ1-2, with D maybe TRBD1 (6 bases). The CDR3 runs 15 residues. V was clipped by 5 bases and J by 1 base, with 14 bases between them. CDR1 is MNHEY, CDR2 SVGEGT, per germline. The CDR3: CASSSGQFFNYGYTF. CDR3 nucleotide sequence: TGTGCCAGCAGTAGTGGACAGTTTTTTAACTATGGCTACACCTTC.

CDR3: CATVPFLGQGSSDTQYF. As DNA, the CDR3 is TGTGCCACCGTCCCTTTTCTGGGACAGGGGTCGTCAGATACGCAGTATTTT. The chain uses TRBV28 and TRBJ2-3; 10 nucleotides agree with TRBD1. The CDR3 has 17 amino acids. In germline, CDR1 is MDHEN, CDR2 SYDVKM. J gave up 4 bases and V 10 bases, and 17 bases lay outside the gene matches.

The chain has TRBV15 and TRBJ2-7; D is perhaps TRBD1 (5 bases). CDR3 size: 13 residues. The V end was cut by 0 bases, the J end by 9 bases, with 12 bases between. Germline V lookup: CDR1 LNHNV, CDR2 YYDKDF (reference sequence). CDR3 amino acids: CATSRDRSTGQYV. CDR3 bases: TGTGCCACCAGCAGAGATCGCAGTACAGGGCAGTACGTC.

CDR3 in DNA: TGTGCCACCAGCAGAGGTGAGAGCTCCGAAGCTTTCTTT. It codes for CATSRGESSEAFF. The chain links TRBV15 to TRBJ1-1, with no clear D. Trimming removed 1 base from V and 8 bases from J, with 11 bases in between. The CDR3 extends over 13 amino acids. In germline, CDR1 is LNHNV, CDR2 YYDKDF (reference sequence). The full variable domain, with the rest looked up from reference TRBV15 and TRBJ1-1, is DAMVIQNPRYQVTQFGKPVTLSCSQTLNHNVMYWYQQKSSQAPKLLFHYYDKDFNNEADTPDNFQSRRPNTSFCFLDIRSPGLGDTAMYLCATSRGESSEAFFGQGTRLTVV.

The chain employs TRBV6-4 and TRBJ2-7; 9 bases fit TRBD2. Looked up from germline, CDR1 is MRHNA and CDR2 is SNTAGT. The CDR3 spans 13 residues. The ends lost 2 bases at V and 7 bases at J; junction bases unmatched: 3. This chain's CDR3 is CASSDAGGWEQYV. CDR3 in DNA: TGTGCCAGCAGTGACGCGGGAGGGTGGGAGCAGTACGTC.

This chain joins TRBV19 and TRBJ2-5, with 9 nucleotides matching TRBD1. The V gene end was trimmed by 5 bases and the J gene end by 2 bases; junction bases not matched to a gene: 12. The V gene's germline CDR1 is LNHDA and CDR2 SQIVND (reference sequence). This CDR3 is built from 17 residues. The CDR3, as DNA: TGTGCCAGTAGTTACCGATCCGGGACAGGGTTGCAAGAGACCCAGTACTTC. It is translated as CASSYRSGTGLQETQYF. Full variable domain (rest looked up from reference TRBV19 and TRBJ2-5): DGGITQSPKYLFRKEGQNVTLSCEQNLNHDAMYWYRQDPGQGLRLIYYSQIVNDFQKGDIAEGYSVSREKKESFPLTVTSAQKNPTAFYLCASSYRSGTGLQETQYFGPGTRLLVL.

Note on this clone: The same CDR3 can be traced to other DNA sequences in this sample. The chain recombines TRBV3-1 (or the pseudogene TRBV3-2) with TRBJ2-7; maybe TRBD2 (5 bases). The germline V gene encodes CDR1 LGHDT and CDR2 YNNKEL (reference sequence). This CDR3 has 14 amino acids. V was trimmed by 0 bases and J by 7 bases, leaving 13 bases between them. The CDR3 reads CASSQDRAAGEQYV. In nucleotides, the CDR3 is TGTGCCAGCAGCCAAGATCGGGCCGCGGGTGAGCAGTACGTC.

The V and J genes are TRBV7-9 and TRBJ1-1, with no clear D. This CDR3 spans 12 amino acids. Germline CDR1 is SEHNR and CDR2 is FQNEAQ (reference sequence). CDR3 DNA sequence: TGTGCGACCTACGGGCGGGCGCGTGAAGCTTTCTTT. Translated, it gives CATYGRAREAFF.

V usage is TRBV18 and J usage is TRBJ2-3; 12 nucleotides align to TRBD2. The J segment lost 3 bases and the V segment lost 4 bases, leaving 8 bases of the junction unmatched. This CDR3 region has 17 residues. The germline CDR1 and CDR2 sequences are KGHSH and LQKENI. The CDR3 nucleotides read TGTGCCAGCTCACTTACGGAGACTAGCGGGGGAACAGATACGCAGTATTTT. This codes for CASSLTETSGGTDTQYF.

The chain recombines TRBV6-5 with TRBJ1-1, with unresolved D. V was pared by 0 bases and J by 6 bases, with 14 bases between. The CDR3 runs to 15 residues. The germline V gene has CDR1 MNHEY and CDR2 SVGAGI. The CDR3 DNA reads as TGTGCCAGCAGTTACTCTGAGGGCGGTCAAGCTGAAGCTTTCTTT. This translates into CASSYSEGGQAEAFF.

This clone was counted a few times. This sequence joins TRBV13 and TRBJ1-6, with D perhaps TRBD1 (5 bases). Germline V gives CDR1 PRHDT, CDR2 FYEKMQ (reference sequence). This CDR3 spans 14 amino acids. The germline V and J ends were trimmed by 2 bases and 10 bases, with 12 bases remaining between them. The CDR3 protein is CASSLSQGNSPLHF. CDR3 coding DNA: TGTGCCAGCAGCTTAAGCCAGGGAAACTCACCCCTCCACTTT.

The CDR3 nucleotides read TGTGCCACCAGTGAAACTAGCGGGGGAACAGATACGCAGTATTTT. Amino acids: CATSETSGGTDTQYF. The rearrangement uses TRBV24-1 and TRBJ2-3; 11 nucleotides align to TRBD2. The trim removed 4 bases at V and 3 bases at J, leaving 2 bases unmatched. Germline V gene sequence: CDR1 KGHDR, CDR2 SFDVKD. The CDR3 contains 15 residues.

This chain links TRBV11-3 with TRBJ1-1; D is perhaps TRBD1 (6 bases). Trimming pared 1 base from V and 3 bases from J, leaving 12 bases between. This CDR3 has 15 amino acids. Per the germline V gene, CDR1 is SGHNT and CDR2 is YENEEA. CDR3 sequence: CASSLGQGMDTEAFF. DNA for the CDR3: TGTGCCAGCAGCTTAGGGCAGGGGATGGACACTGAAGCTTTCTTT.

This chain joins TRBV19 and TRBJ1-6; no reliable D call. Deletions cut 7 bases from V and 7 bases from J, with 17 bases between. CDR1 LNHDA and CDR2 SQIVND come from the germline V gene (reference sequence). This CDR3 spans 15 amino acids. The CDR3 nucleotides are TGTGCCAGTAATCGGGGAGGAGGCGGGAATTCACCCCTCCACTTT. Protein sequence: CASNRGGGGNSPLHF.